The 26 T cell receptor beta chains below come from one sample, sequenced in a study of blood T cell repertoires in COVID-19. TCRdb's copy holds only in-frame clones and misses some; the assay was immunoSEQ multiplex PCR. The repertoire holds about 160,000 clones, roughly 88% seen once, with 6.5% to 8.5% in the top ten. The sequenced sample was PBMCs or T cells enriched from blood (not recorded which). Receptor source: a woman between 50 and 59 years old who had recovered from COVID-19.

This chain uses TRBV5-1 with TRBJ1-2; 9 positions agree with TRBD1. Looked up from germline, CDR1 is SGHRS and CDR2 is YFSETQ. This CDR3 region has 18 residues. V lost 4 bases, J lost 5 bases, and 18 bases stayed unmatched. The CDR3 DNA reads as TGCGCCAGCAGCCCGGGGGGACAGGGCTCTAATAAGGGTTATGGCTACACCTTC. This encodes CASSPGGQGSNKGYGYTF.

The gene calls are TRBV5-8 and TRBJ2-5, with 11 bases identical to TRBD2. Trimming removed 5 bases from V and 5 bases from J; junction bases left unmatched: 11. Germline V gene data show CDR1 as SGHTS and CDR2 as YDEGEE. The CDR3 is 16 amino acids. This chain's CDR3 is CASRELAGVRGETQYF. CDR3 DNA: TGTGCCAGCAGGGAACTAGCGGGGGTCCGGGGGGAGACCCAGTACTTC.

The chain uses TRBV6-5 and TRBJ1-6; D may be TRBD1 (6 bases). Germline V CDR1 and CDR2: MNHEY, SVGAGI. CDR3 length: 16 amino acids. The ends were cut back, 0 bases at V and 9 bases at J, with 15 bases in the middle. CDR3 sequence (DNA): TGTGCCAGCAGTTACTCGAACCAGGGGTTAGGTTCACCCCTCCACTTT. This codes for CASSYSNQGLGSPLHF.

The J gene is TRBJ2-7, the V gene TRBV27, with D unclear. V dropped 4 bases and J dropped 4 bases, with 11 bases sitting between them. The germline CDR1 and CDR2 sequences are MNHEY and SMNVEV (reference sequence). The CDR3 loop spans 13 amino acids. DNA for the CDR3: TGTGCCAGCAGTTGGGCCTCTGAGTACGAGCAGTACTTC. The encoded protein is CASSWASEYEQYF.

The CDR3 here is CASSGAQGSNTGELFF. The CDR3 DNA reads as TGTGCCAGCAGCGGCGCACAGGGATCGAACACCGGGGAGCTGTTTTTT. The rearrangement uses TRBV5-6 and TRBJ2-2, with D possibly TRBD1 on 6 matching bases. The V end lost 4 bases, the J end lost 0 bases, and 13 bases lay between the germline ends. There are 16 residues in the CDR3. Germline V gives CDR1 SGHDT, CDR2 YYEEEE.

The genes are TRBV5-4 and TRBJ1-1; maybe TRBD1 (6 bases). Trimming shortened V by 4 bases and J by 1 base, and 8 bases separated the two germline ends. The V gene's germline CDR1 is SGHNT and CDR2 YYREEE (reference sequence). The CDR3 consists of 13 residues. CDR3 nucleotide sequence: TGTGCCAGCAGCCTGACAGGGAACACTGAAGCTTTCTTT. Encoded protein: CASSLTGNTEAFF.

This clone was seen more than once but under ten times. The chain uses TRBV5-1 and TRBJ2-7; 7 nucleotides agree with TRBD2. The germline CDR1 and CDR2 sequences are SGHRS and YFSETQ. Trimming at V came to 3 bases and at J to 2 bases, leaving 5 bases not matched to a gene. This CDR3 has 14 amino acids. CDR3 region: CASSSSGDAYEQYF. In nucleotides, the CDR3 is TGCGCCAGCAGCTCCAGCGGGGATGCCTACGAGCAGTACTTC.

The genes are TRBV2 and TRBJ1-2; no definite D call. The CDR3 extends over 14 amino acids. Germline-derived CDR1 and CDR2 are SNHLY and FYNNEI. V dropped 10 bases and J dropped 8 bases, with 23 bases sitting between them. The CDR3 sequence: CAKATEAPSRGYTF. Written as DNA, the CDR3 is TGTGCCAAAGCGACGGAGGCCCCTTCAAGAGGCTACACCTTC.

This chain links TRBV25-1 with TRBJ2-2; TRBD2 aligns across 9 bases. The germline CDR1 and CDR2 sequences are MGHDK and SYGVNS. This CDR3 spans 17 amino acids. V lost 5 bases, J lost 8 bases, and 15 bases stayed unmatched. CDR3 loop: CASSPPGGTSTKGELFF. CDR3 coding DNA: TGTGCCAGCAGTCCCCCGGGGGGGACTAGCACCAAGGGGGAGCTGTTTTTT.

This clone appeared a few times. The rearrangement links TRBV9 to TRBJ1-1; 7 nucleotides align to TRBD1. CDR3 size: 15 residues. Germline V gives CDR1 SGDLS, CDR2 YYNGEE. The ends lost 0 bases at V and 1 base at J; junction bases unmatched: 3. CDR3 nucleotides: TGTGCCAGCAGCGTAGTAGGGGGCGCGAACACTGAAGCTTTCTTT. Translated: CASSVVGGANTEAFF. Filled out from reference TRBV9 and TRBJ1-1, the complete variable domain reads DSGVTQTPKHLITATGQRVTLRCSPRSGDLSVYWYQQSLDQGLQFLIQYYNGEERAKGNILERFSAQQFPDLHSELNLSSLELGDSALYFCASSVVGGANTEAFFGQGTRLTVV.

V usage is TRBV7-3 and J usage is TRBJ1-2; TRBD1 is a possible D gene (6 bases). CDR1 and CDR2 from the germline V gene are SGHTA and FQGTGA. The CDR3 runs to 13 residues. Between the trimmed V and J ends, which lost 2 bases and 7 bases, there was a span of 11 bases. The CDR3 DNA reads as TGTGCCAGCAGCTTAGGCACCAGGGGTGGCTACACCTTC. Amino acid sequence: CASSLGTRGGYTF.

The chain is built from TRBV25-1 and TRBJ2-5; TRBD2 matches at 16 bases. CDR3 length equals 17 residues. The junction had 5 bases not matched to a gene; V was cut back by 2 bases and J by 5 bases. Germline values: CDR1 MGHDK, CDR2 SYGVNS. CDR3 region: CASSERGLAGGPETQYF. DNA for the CDR3: TGTGCCAGCAGTGAACGGGGACTAGCGGGGGGGCCCGAGACCCAGTACTTC.

The chain carries TRBV18 and TRBJ1-1, with 8 bases fitting TRBD1. The junction had 2 bases not matched to a gene; V was cut back by 2 bases and J by 0 bases. Germline V gene sequence: CDR1 KGHSH, CDR2 LQKENI. The CDR3 is 15 amino acids. The CDR3: CASSPARGLNTEAFF. The CDR3 bases are TGTGCCAGCTCACCAGCCAGGGGGCTGAACACTGAAGCTTTCTTT.

The chain links TRBV27 to TRBJ1-6; D is unresolved. The CDR3 loop spans 16 amino acids. V lost 3 bases and J 9 bases, leaving 18 bases between the germline ends. Germline V gene lookup returns CDR1 MNHEY and CDR2 SMNVEV (reference sequence). For the CDR3, the DNA is TGTGCCAGCAGTTTGTTAGGCTCCGGGTCTCGTTCACCCCTCCACTTT. As protein: CASSLLGSGSRSPLHF.

V and J are TRBV9 and TRBJ2-7, with TRBD2 as a possible D gene (5 bases). V lost 3 bases and J lost 1, with 5 bases in between. Germline V gene data show CDR1 as SGDLS and CDR2 as YYNGEE. CDR3 length equals 12 residues. The CDR3 nucleotides read TGTGCCAGCAGCGGGGAGTCCTACGAGCAGTACTTC. Protein: CASSGESYEQYF.

The J gene is TRBJ1-2, the V gene TRBV20-1; a weak D match, TRBD1 (5 bases). Looked up from germline, CDR1 is DFQATT and CDR2 is SNEGSKA (reference sequence). Trimming cost V 6 bases and J 1 base, with 18 bases left between them. The CDR3 consists of 15 residues. The CDR3 DNA follows: TGCAGTGCCAGTAATCCAGGGAGGGGTAACTATGGCTACACCTTC. This codes for CSASNPGRGNYGYTF.

The chain employs TRBV20-1 and TRBJ1-2, with D uncertain. Germline CDR1 and CDR2: DFQATT and SNEGSKA (reference sequence). Trimming took 5 bases from V and 5 from J, leaving 9 bases between them. The CDR3 covers 11 residues. In DNA form, the CDR3 reads TGCAGTGCTCGAGGCGTTTATGGCTACACCTTC. As protein: CSARGVYGYTF.

The chain combines TRBV6-5 with TRBJ1-1, with 7 bases lining up with TRBD1. V was pared by 7 bases and J by 4 bases, with 12 bases of the junction left unmatched. The CDR3 totals 15 residues. Germline V gene data show CDR1 as MNHEY and CDR2 as SVGAGI. The DNA for the CDR3 is TGTGCCAGCAATTTTCAGCCGGGGACAGCCACTGAAGCTTTCTTT. Its protein product is CASNFQPGTATEAFF.

The chain recombines TRBV7-8 with TRBJ2-2, with a weak D call TRBD2 (6 bases). The CDR3 spans 18 residues. The V gene lost 5 bases and the J gene lost 2 bases, with 21 bases spanning the gap. Germline V CDR1 and CDR2: SGHVS, FQNEAQ. This CDR3 reads CASSLGQGGAVNTGELFF. The CDR3 DNA reads as TGTGCCAGCAGCCTCGGGCAAGGCGGGGCGGTTAACACCGGGGAGCTGTTTTTT.

The J gene is TRBJ2-7, the V gene TRBV19, with 7 nucleotides matching TRBD2. The CDR3 sequence is 13 residues long. From germline, CDR1 is LNHDA and CDR2 SQIVND (reference sequence). The V segment lost 5 bases and the J segment 5 bases; nucleotides outside the gene matches: 6. This CDR3 is CASSQASGNEQYF. CDR3 DNA sequence: TGTGCCAGTAGTCAGGCTAGCGGAAACGAGCAGTACTTC. Full variable domain (outside the CDR3, taken from reference TRBV19 and TRBJ2-7): DGGITQSPKYLFRKEGQNVTLSCEQNLNHDAMYWYRQDPGQGLRLIYYSQIVNDFQKGDIAEGYSVSREKKESFPLTVTSAQKNPTAFYLCASSQASGNEQYFGPGTRLTVT.

The V call is TRBV7-9, the J call TRBJ1-2; D gene uncertain. Trimming took 7 bases from V and 0 from J, leaving 12 bases between them. CDR3 size: 14 residues. Germline V lookup: CDR1 SEHNR, CDR2 FQNEAQ (reference sequence). This CDR3 reads CASTPNSANYGYTF. As DNA, the CDR3 is TGTGCCAGCACTCCAAATAGCGCTAACTATGGCTACACCTTC.

V is TRBV5-1 and J is TRBJ2-5; D is uncertain. Germline V gives CDR1 SGHRS, CDR2 YFSETQ. V was clipped by 4 bases and J by 7 bases, with 14 bases between them. This CDR3 is built from 13 residues. CDR3 nucleotide sequence: TGCGCCAGCAGCCCGGCACAGTTGGGGACCCAGTACTTC. Translation: CASSPAQLGTQYF.

This rearrangement joins TRBV6-5 to TRBJ2-7; D ambiguous. V was trimmed by 5 bases and J by 3 bases, leaving 14 bases between them. The CDR3 runs to 14 residues. Germline lookup yields CDR1 MNHEY and CDR2 SVGAGI. CDR3 amino acids: CASSLQAPLYEQYF. CDR3 sequence (DNA): TGTGCCAGCAGTCTCCAGGCCCCGCTCTACGAGCAGTACTTC.

The V and J genes are TRBV19 and TRBJ2-1; 10 positions match TRBD2. Unmatched junction bases numbered 8, after V lost 3 bases and J lost 0 bases. Germline loops: CDR1 LNHDA, CDR2 SQIVND (reference sequence). This CDR3 has 18 amino acids. CDR3 in DNA: TGTGCCAGTAGTATCTCGCCTAGCGGGGGCAGCTCCTACAATGAGCAGTTCTTC. Protein product: CASSISPSGGSSYNEQFF.

CDR3 region: CASSVLGLAGDEQYF. The CDR3 bases are TGTGCCAGCAGCGTACTCGGCCTAGCGGGGGACGAGCAGTACTTC. The V and J genes are TRBV4-2 and TRBJ2-7; 10 nucleotides match TRBD2. Germline lookup yields CDR1 LGHNA and CDR2 YNFKEQ. V gave up 5 bases and J gave up 5 bases; unmatched junction bases: 9. The CDR3 has 15 amino acids.

A single count supports this clone. The rearrangement uses TRBV11-3 and TRBJ2-6; TRBD1 agrees at 7 bases. Germline CDR1 reads SGHNT; CDR2 reads YENEEA. This CDR3 has 15 amino acids. V dropped 3 bases and J dropped 2; count of bases not matched to a gene: 1. The CDR3 sequence: CASSFTGAGANVLTF. CDR3 coding DNA: TGTGCCAGCAGCTTCACAGGGGCTGGGGCCAACGTCCTGACTTTC.